A selection of T cell receptor beta chains follows, all from one sample in a study of T cell responses to AZD1222 COVID-19 vaccine. TCRdb's copy holds only in-frame clones and misses some; the assay was immunoSEQ multiplex PCR. The sample lists 120,000 to 150,000 clones, more than 80% occurring once. The sequences come from peripheral blood, collected 28 days after the second dose of the MenACWY control vaccine. The origin of the receptors is an adult who received the MenACWY meningococcal vaccine as a control. Each CDR3 is given with its conserved first and last residue. The order of the fields is CDR3 protein, V gene, J gene, D gene. The D gene is left open where the match is weak.

CASSSSLTGGGQPQHF	TRBV6-5	TRBJ1-5	TRBD1
CATSSRGVGALHF	TRBV15	TRBJ1-6	NA
CASSPRRGSTDTQYF	TRBV11-3	TRBJ2-3	NA
CASSISGTILISYTF	TRBV19	TRBJ1-2	NA
CASSLTRGFGTPVYYEQYF	TRBV7-3	TRBJ2-7	NA
CASSLSLGGNYGYTF	TRBV7-2	TRBJ1-2	NA
CASSSGANYGYTF	TRBV7-8	TRBJ1-2	NA
CASSLEVGELFF	TRBV7-2	TRBJ2-2	NA
CASSFSENTEAFF	TRBV11-3	TRBJ1-1	NA
CASAGQSNQPQHF	TRBV6-6	TRBJ1-5	NA
CASSSPGNQPQHF	TRBV19	TRBJ1-5	NA
CASSLGDTSGRGEQYF	TRBV28	TRBJ2-7	NA
CATSRAVESPLHF	TRBV15	TRBJ1-6	NA
CASSFSRANNSPLHF	TRBV7-2	TRBJ1-6	NA
CASSSGARHNEQFF	TRBV5-8	TRBJ2-1	NA
CASSPTGENQPQHF	TRBV9	TRBJ1-5	TRBD1
CASSLMTNEKLFF	TRBV5-1	TRBJ1-4	NA
CAWGGALEQYF	TRBV30	TRBJ2-7	NA
CASSYFQGGGTEAFF	TRBV6-5	TRBJ1-1	TRBD1
CASSLWGGGHYEQYF	TRBV5-6	TRBJ2-7	TRBD2
CASSLGGGVRSYEQYF	TRBV7-2	TRBJ2-7	TRBD2
CASSPVSQETQYF	TRBV5-1	TRBJ2-5	NA
CASSVTELNTGELFF	TRBV2	TRBJ2-2	NA